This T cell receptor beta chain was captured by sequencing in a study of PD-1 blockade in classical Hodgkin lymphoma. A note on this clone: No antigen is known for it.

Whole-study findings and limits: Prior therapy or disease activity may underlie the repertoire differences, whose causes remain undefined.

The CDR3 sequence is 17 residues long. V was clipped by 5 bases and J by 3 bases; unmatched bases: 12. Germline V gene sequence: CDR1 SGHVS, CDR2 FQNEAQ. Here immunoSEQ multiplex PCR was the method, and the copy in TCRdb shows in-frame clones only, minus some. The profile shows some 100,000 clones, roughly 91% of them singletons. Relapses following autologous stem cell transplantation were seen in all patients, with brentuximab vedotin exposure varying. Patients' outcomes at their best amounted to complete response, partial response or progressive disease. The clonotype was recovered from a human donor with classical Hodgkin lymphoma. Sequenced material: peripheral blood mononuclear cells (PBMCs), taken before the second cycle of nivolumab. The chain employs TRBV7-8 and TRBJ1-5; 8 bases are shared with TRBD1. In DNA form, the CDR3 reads TGTGCCAGCAGCCTGCAGGGGGCACCGGGAGACAATCAGCCCCAGCATTTT. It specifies CASSLQGAPGDNQPQHF.